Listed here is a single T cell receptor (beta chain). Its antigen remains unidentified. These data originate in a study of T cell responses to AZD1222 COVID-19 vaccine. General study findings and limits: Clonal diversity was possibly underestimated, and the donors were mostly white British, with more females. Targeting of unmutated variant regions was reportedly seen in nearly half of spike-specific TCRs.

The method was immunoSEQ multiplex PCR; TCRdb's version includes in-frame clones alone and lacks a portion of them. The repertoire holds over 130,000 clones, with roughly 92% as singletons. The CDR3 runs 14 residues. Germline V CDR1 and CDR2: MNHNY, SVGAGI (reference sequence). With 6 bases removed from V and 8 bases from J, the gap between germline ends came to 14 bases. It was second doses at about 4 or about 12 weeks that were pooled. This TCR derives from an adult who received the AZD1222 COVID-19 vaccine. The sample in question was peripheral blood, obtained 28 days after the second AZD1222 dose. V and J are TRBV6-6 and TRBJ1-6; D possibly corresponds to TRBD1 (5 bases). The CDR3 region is CASSRSEGHSPLHF. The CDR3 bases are TGTGCCAGCAGCAGGTCGGAGGGGCATTCACCCCTCCACTTT.